This record concerns one T cell receptor (beta chain) sequence. This specimen belongs to a study of identifying expanded T cells in peripheral blood. Looked up from germline, CDR1 is MDHEN and CDR2 is SYDVKM. The trim removed 8 bases at V and 5 bases at J, leaving 13 bases unmatched. The CDR3 extends over 16 amino acids. No infections or other immune events were documented during collection. TCRdb's table, derived via immunoSEQ multiplex PCR, lists solely in-frame clones and lacks some. The data contain around 78,000 clones, roughly 86% of them singletons. The source of this sequence is a person aged 18-69 years in good health. Input material: blood. The rearrangement uses TRBV28 and TRBJ2-1; 9 bases fit TRBD1. The CDR3 here is CASLSSGTGKNNEQFF. CDR3 bases: TGTGCCAGCCTCTCATCCGGGACAGGGAAGAACAATGAGCAGTTCTTC.